The present TCR beta chain was sequenced within a study of T cell responses to AZD1222 COVID-19 vaccine (dated by TCRdb to the early 2020s). A note on the overall study: A total of about 230 trial participants underwent TCR sequencing, of whom about 200 received two doses of AZD1222 and approximately 25 received two doses of the MenACWY control vaccine. Trial participants were enrolled by age into subgroups of 18-55, 56-69 and 70-plus years, and around 150, 28 and 57 TCR-sequenced participants, respectively, were included in these subgroups.

What the work shows at the level of the full study, not this receptor alone: After two AZD1222 doses, spike-specific TCR breadth and depth were significantly higher than at day 0 and than in MenACWY recipients. Only five or six AZD1222 recipients were SARS-CoV-2 seropositive at baseline, limiting conclusions about previously exposed vaccinees. Vaccine-associated CD4 TCRs spanned the whole spike protein, with dominant responses in regions 160-218 and 743-854. Participants were mostly white British, with more females than males. The authors suggested clonal diversity may have been underestimated. Because no day 14 peak-response samples were available, the repertoires could be characterized only after the peak T cell response. Reportedly, almost half of the unique spike-specific TCRs recognized epitopes lying outside the regions that are mutated in the B.1.351 and B.1.1.7 variants. The 56-69-year group was small, and its depth increase did not reach significance, likely because of low power.

In the paper's terms, the time point label means: about 28 days (+/-7) after the second vaccine dose. Because spike-specific TCR depth and breadth did not differ between the two schedules, AZD1222 recipients who got a second dose at roughly 4 weeks were pooled with those who got a second dose at roughly 12 weeks. The vaccinee samples were drawn from two UK trials, COV001 and COV002, one of which was a single-blind randomized controlled phase 2/3 trial testing AZD1222 (ChAdOx1 nCoV-19) in healthy adults. For TCRbeta chain sequencing, PBMC samples from trial participants were taken at day 0 and at day 28 after the second dose. In regard to this clone: Its antigen target is currently unknown. No base quality values were provided; no much bigger clone lies one nucleotide off.

The CDR3 regions of human TCRbeta chains were analyzed by immunosequencing. In the paper's pipeline: TCRs in the repertoires were compared against a reference library of SARS-CoV-2-specific TCRs that had been generated with the MIRA antigen-specificity platform. Breadth was defined as the fraction of unique TCRs that were SARS-CoV-2-associated, and depth was defined as the fraction of total T cells that were SARS-CoV-2-associated. Using the MIRA data, every spike-specific TCR was mapped to the spike region that the TCR reacted to and assigned to either a CD4 or a CD8 class. Log10-transformed breadth and depth values were compared by one-way ANOVA with Sidak's multiple comparisons tests. Here the immuneACCESS table is served through TCRdb, limited to in-frame sequences with V and J called. Missing clones are a known gap in these copies; in checked studies unresolved V genes cover under half, and the rest lacks a known reason. That table supplies the V and J calls and clone size; D and trimming were determined from the DNA. The sample profile shows roughly 120,000 clones; approximately 90% of them were found once. The ten biggest clones cover 3.5% to 4% of the sample.

This specimen consisted of peripheral blood, obtained 28 days after the second AZD1222 dose. The clonotype comes from an adult who received the AZD1222 COVID-19 vaccine.

The nucleotide sequence reads as follows: TGCGCCAGCAGTCAATCTGCTGGGGAGCAGTTCTTC. It encodes CASSQSAGEQFF. The chain uses TRBV23-1 and TRBJ2-1, with the D gene call left open. TRBV23-1 is an ORF, with its function uncertain. V is pared back by 0 bases and J by 10 bases, with 7 bases lying between the germline termini. Measured from the cysteine to the phenylalanine, the CDR3 is 12 residues long. Of all the DNA, just the CDR3 is kept, 36 bases in frame from base 1.